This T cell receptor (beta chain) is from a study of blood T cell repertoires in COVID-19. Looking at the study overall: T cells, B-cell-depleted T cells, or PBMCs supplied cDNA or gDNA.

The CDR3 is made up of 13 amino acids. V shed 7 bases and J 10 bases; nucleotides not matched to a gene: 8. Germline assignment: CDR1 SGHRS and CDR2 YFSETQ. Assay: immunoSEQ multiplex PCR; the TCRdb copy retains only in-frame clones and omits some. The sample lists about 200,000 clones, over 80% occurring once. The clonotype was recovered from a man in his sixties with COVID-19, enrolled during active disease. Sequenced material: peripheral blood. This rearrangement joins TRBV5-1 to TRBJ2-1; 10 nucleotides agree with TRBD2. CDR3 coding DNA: TGCGCCAGCGGAGTAGCGGGAGGAGGAGAGCAGTTCTTC. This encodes CASGVAGGGEQFF.